This TCR beta chain was recorded in a study of shared clonotypes between healthy human individuals. TCRdb keeps only in-frame clones here, not all; method: immunoSEQ multiplex PCR. Of about 2.4 million clones listed, more than 85% were seen once; the top ten hold 0.36%. CDR1 is MDHEN and CDR2 is SYDVKM in the germline V gene. The CDR3 consists of 15 residues. Deletions cut 3 bases from V and 3 bases from J, with 12 bases between. The source material was naive CD4+ T cells from PBMCs. Documented subset: CD45RA+ positively selected. The receptor was isolated from a young man in good health. Some clones in this sample may be carry-over from other donors' samples. The chain links TRBV28 to TRBJ2-1; possibly TRBD2 for D (5 bases). The CDR3 DNA reads TGTGCCAGCAGTTTTGGTGGGAGCGACTACAATGAGCAGTTCTTC. This codes for CASSFGGSDYNEQFF.